These 24 T cell receptor beta chains share one sample of origin, sequenced in a study of blood T cell repertoires in COVID-19. TCRdb's table, derived via immunoSEQ multiplex PCR, lists solely in-frame clones and lacks some. The repertoire holds tens of thousands of clones, with about 83% as singletons. The sequenced sample consisted of peripheral blood. Source of these receptors: a man between 65 and 79 years old with COVID-19, enrolled during active disease.

CDR3 in amino acids: CASSPSTSGKYRGGHEQFF. CDR3 DNA: TGTGCCAGCAGTCCCTCGACTAGCGGGAAATACCGAGGGGGCCATGAGCAGTTCTTC. The chain joins TRBV6-2 or TRBV6-3 to TRBJ2-1, with 11 nucleotides matching TRBD2. CDR1 is MNHEY, CDR2 SVGEGT, per germline. Trimming cost V 5 bases and J 8 bases; bases outside gene matches: 20. The CDR3 extends over 19 amino acids.

Remarks on this clone: The same CDR3 is also encoded by other DNA sequences in this sample. The chain couples TRBV25-1 to TRBJ2-7; 8 bases line up with TRBD1. Germline V CDR1 and CDR2: MGHDK, SYGVNS. The CDR3 sequence is 14 residues long. Trimming at V came to 3 bases and at J to 4 bases, leaving 5 bases not matched to a gene. CDR3 residues: CASSDRQGRYEQYF. In DNA, the CDR3 is TGTGCCAGCAGTGACCGACAGGGGCGATACGAGCAGTACTTC.

This clone is judged medium-sized. This chain uses TRBV28 with TRBJ1-4; 10 nucleotides match TRBD1. The germline CDR1 and CDR2 sequences are MDHEN and SYDVKM. The CDR3 runs to 15 residues. V lost 8 bases to trimming and J lost 4 bases; unmatched junction nucleotides: 7. DNA for the CDR3: TGTGCCAGCCAGAGCTGGGACAGGGGTAATGAAAAACTGTTTTTT. As protein: CASQSWDRGNEKLFF.

In this sample, this clone turned up once. The chain recombines TRBV19 with TRBJ1-5; 7 bases map to TRBD1. V lost 6 bases and J lost 1; bases outside the gene matches: 9. The CDR3 has 16 residues. Looked up from germline, CDR1 is LNHDA and CDR2 is SQIVND (reference sequence). CDR3 DNA sequence: TGTGCCAGTAGCCGGGTCGCGACAGGGAGCAATCAGCCCCAGCATTTT. Protein product: CASSRVATGSNQPQHF.

This rearrangement joins TRBV9 to TRBJ2-1; 9 bases agree with TRBD1. The CDR3 has 15 amino acids. Germline values: CDR1 SGDLS, CDR2 YYNGEE. The V segment lost 5 bases and the J segment 8 bases; nucleotides outside the gene matches: 11. The CDR3, as DNA: TGTGCCAGCAGTAGGGGGGACAGGGCGCGGGATGAGCAGTTCTTC. This codes for CASSRGDRARDEQFF. Supplemented by reference TRBV9 and TRBJ2-1, the full variable domain reads DSGVTQTPKHLITATGQRVTLRCSPRSGDLSVYWYQQSLDQGLQFLIQYYNGEERAKGNILERFSAQQFPDLHSELNLSSLELGDSALYFCASSRGDRARDEQFFGPGTRLTVL.

V gene TRBV5-1 combines with J gene TRBJ2-4; 15 bases are shared with TRBD2. Germline CDR1 is SGHRS and CDR2 is YFSETQ. The V and J ends lost 4 bases and 6 bases, in that order; junction bases with no gene match: 8. CDR3 length: 17 residues. DNA of the CDR3: TGCGCCAGCAGCAACCGTGGACTAGCGGGAGGGGGAAACATTCAGTACTTC. This codes for CASSNRGLAGGGNIQYF.

In its sample, this clone was seen a few times. This rearrangement joins TRBV30 to TRBJ1-5; D uncertain. V lost 0 bases and J lost 5, with 8 bases in between. The CDR3 consists of 13 residues. CDR1 is GTSNPN, CDR2 SVGIG, per germline (reference sequence). The CDR3 loop is CAWSVQNDQPQHF. CDR3 bases: TGTGCCTGGAGTGTACAGAACGATCAGCCCCAGCATTTT.

This sequence joins TRBV7-2 and TRBJ2-3; D possibly corresponds to TRBD1 (6 bases). V lost 5 bases and J lost 7, with 16 bases in between. Looked up from germline, CDR1 is SGHTA and CDR2 is FQGNSA. The CDR3 totals 14 residues. In DNA, the CDR3 is TGTGCCAGCAGCCCCTTACCGGGACAAAATACGCAGTATTTT. Its translation is CASSPLPGQNTQYF.

V gene TRBV12-3 or TRBV12-4 combines with J gene TRBJ1-1; D gene ambiguous. The germline V and J ends were trimmed by 5 bases and 4 bases, with 11 bases remaining between them. There are 13 residues in the CDR3. For the CDR3, the DNA is TGTGCCAGCAGTCCCTACGGCGGCACTGAAGCTTTCTTT. Amino acids: CASSPYGGTEAFF.

This clone was counted between two and nine times. V usage is TRBV5-5 and J usage is TRBJ2-7, with 8 bases lining up with TRBD1. The CDR3 has 13 amino acids. Germline-derived CDR1 and CDR2 are SGHKS and YYEKEE (reference sequence). Germline trimming cut 0 bases from V and 7 bases from J; bases unmatched to any gene: 3. CDR3 loop: CASSLGQGKEQYF. DNA for the CDR3: TGTGCCAGCAGCTTGGGACAGGGGAAAGAGCAGTACTTC.

This clone was observed a handful of times. Here the CDR3 DNA reads TGTGCCAGCAGCCGGGGGGGACAGGGGGCCTTTCGACCCCAGCATTTT. Encoded protein: CASSRGGQGAFRPQHF. The chain has TRBV7-2 and TRBJ1-5; 12 positions agree with TRBD1. CDR3 length equals 16 residues. V shed 5 bases, J shed 10 bases, and the junction held 12 bases outside the gene matches. The germline gives CDR1 SGHTA, CDR2 FQGNSA.

This clone was found once. This rearrangement joins TRBV6-2 or TRBV6-3 to TRBJ1-6; 8 bases agree with TRBD1. Losses at the gene ends were 5 bases for V and 6 bases for J; bases not matched to a gene: 18. The CDR3 covers 19 residues. Per germline, CDR1 MNHEY and CDR2 SVGEGT. The CDR3: CASSKPGTGITVLNSPLHF. In DNA, the CDR3 is TGTGCCAGCAGTAAACCCGGGACAGGAATCACCGTTCTTAATTCACCCCTCCACTTT.

The chain employs TRBV28 and TRBJ2-2; possible D gene TRBD2, 6 bases. The CDR3 loop spans 16 amino acids. Looked up from germline, CDR1 is MDHEN and CDR2 is SYDVKM. The V gene lost 0 bases and the J gene lost 3 bases, with 11 bases spanning the gap. This CDR3 reads CASSLWGGPYTGELFF. The CDR3 bases are TGTGCCAGCAGTTTATGGGGGGGACCCTACACCGGGGAGCTGTTTTTT. The full variable domain, in which reference TRBV28 and TRBJ2-2 provide the parts outside the CDR3, is DVKVTQSSRYLVKRTGEKVFLECVQDMDHENMFWYRQDPGLGLRLIYFSYDVKMKEKGDIPEGYSVSREKKERFSLILESASTNQTSMYLCASSLWGGPYTGELFFGEGSRLTVL.

The rearrangement joins TRBV10-2 to TRBJ1-1, with 10 bases fitting TRBD1. The J segment lost 4 bases and the V segment lost 7 bases, leaving 6 bases of the junction unmatched. The CDR3 loop spans 14 amino acids. The germline V gene encodes CDR1 WSHSY and CDR2 SAAADI. The CDR3: CASTRQGARTEAFF. The CDR3 nucleotides read TGCGCCAGCACCAGACAGGGGGCGCGCACTGAAGCTTTCTTT.

The chain uses TRBV7-2 and TRBJ2-7; 7 bases match TRBD1. Trimming took 2 bases from V and 4 from J; bases not matched to a gene: 5. The CDR3 covers 14 residues. In germline, CDR1 is SGHTA, CDR2 FQGNSA. The CDR3 DNA follows: TGTGCCAGCAGCTTAAGACAGGGTCGGTACGAGCAGTACTTC. It encodes CASSLRQGRYEQYF.

J is TRBJ2-7 and V is TRBV4-1, with 7 positions matching TRBD2. CDR3 length: 16 residues. After removal of 3 bases from V and 2 bases from J, the junction contained 10 bases not matched to a gene. Germline CDR1 is MGHRA and CDR2 is YSYEKL. The CDR3 here is CASSHPETSPPYEQYF. Here the CDR3 DNA reads TGCGCCAGCAGCCACCCCGAGACTAGCCCGCCCTACGAGCAGTACTTC.

This rearrangement joins TRBV19 to TRBJ2-7; D remains unclear. Between the trimmed V and J ends, which lost 1 base and 1 base, there was a span of 5 bases. Germline V CDR1 and CDR2: LNHDA, SQIVND (reference sequence). This CDR3 has 13 residues. The CDR3 bases are TGTGCCAGTAGTATAGGAGGTTCCTACGAGCAGTACTTC. This sequence encodes CASSIGGSYEQYF. Full variable domain (missing parts from reference TRBV19 and TRBJ2-7): DGGITQSPKYLFRKEGQNVTLSCEQNLNHDAMYWYRQDPGQGLRLIYYSQIVNDFQKGDIAEGYSVSREKKESFPLTVTSAQKNPTAFYLCASSIGGSYEQYFGPGTRLTVT.

This clone occurred a few times. The chain couples TRBV19 to TRBJ2-6, with a weak D call TRBD1 (6 bases). This CDR3 spans 15 amino acids. The germline V gene has CDR1 LNHDA and CDR2 SQIVND (reference sequence). V was pared by 6 bases and J by 0 bases, with 9 bases between. CDR3 nucleotide sequence: TGTGCCAGTAGCCAGGACAGCTCTGGGGCCAACGTCCTGACTTTC. Its protein product is CASSQDSSGANVLTF.

The rearrangement joins TRBV5-5 to TRBJ2-3; the match to TRBD2 covers 8 bases. CDR3 size: 15 residues. Germline V CDR1 and CDR2: SGHKS, YYEKEE (reference sequence). With 7 bases clipped from V and 7 bases from J, the junction kept 14 bases outside the gene matches. The CDR3, as DNA: TGTGCCAGCCAAACGGGTCTAGCGGGTGGTTATACGCAGTATTTT. Translation: CASQTGLAGGYTQYF.

This clone appeared once. This chain connects TRBV6-5 to TRBJ1-3; the D gene is possibly TRBD1 (6 bases). The CDR3 loop spans 14 amino acids. Germline CDR1 and CDR2: MNHEY and SVGAGI. Deletions cut 10 bases from V and 0 bases from J, with 13 bases between. The CDR3 protein is CAITGKPSGNTIYF. CDR3 in DNA: TGTGCCATTACAGGGAAACCCTCTGGAAACACCATATATTTT.

V and J are TRBV6-5 and TRBJ1-3, with TRBD1 as a possible D gene (6 bases). Trimming left V 6 bases short and J 2 bases short, with 11 bases between. Germline-derived CDR1 and CDR2 are MNHEY and SVGAGI. This CDR3 is 14 amino acids long. The CDR3 DNA reads as TGTGCCAGCAGATTGGACAGCACTGGAAACACCATATATTTT. Its protein product is CASRLDSTGNTIYF.

This chain uses TRBV9 with TRBJ1-1; D gene unclear. Trimming took 0 bases from V and 0 from J, leaving 6 bases between them. This CDR3 region has 14 residues. The V gene's germline CDR1 is SGDLS and CDR2 YYNGEE. CDR3 sequence (DNA): TGTGCCAGCAGCGTAGCACAGCTGAACACTGAAGCTTTCTTT. Encoded protein: CASSVAQLNTEAFF.

This chain links TRBV6-2 or TRBV6-3 with TRBJ2-7, with 8 bases matching TRBD1. This CDR3 has 16 amino acids. CDR1 is MNHEY and CDR2 is SVGEGT in the germline V gene. V lost 2 bases, J lost 2 bases, and 8 bases stayed unmatched. In DNA form, the CDR3 reads TGTGCCAGCAGTTACAACCGGGACAGGCTTACCTACGAGCAGTACTTC. Amino acids: CASSYNRDRLTYEQYF.

This chain joins TRBV24-1 and TRBJ2-1, with 12 bases that match TRBD2. Losses at the gene ends were 4 bases for V and 7 bases for J; bases not matched to a gene: 4. The CDR3 length is 15 residues. The germline CDR1 and CDR2 sequences are KGHDR and SFDVKD. The CDR3 loop reads CATSDPTSGGNEQFF. DNA for the CDR3: TGTGCCACCAGTGACCCGACTAGCGGGGGTAATGAGCAGTTCTTC.